This T cell receptor beta chain appears in the sequencing data of a study of PD-1 blockade in classical Hodgkin lymphoma. Profiled with immunoSEQ multiplex PCR; TCRdb holds only in-frame clones, not every one. The repertoire holds around 99,000 clones, with 81% as singletons. The CDR3 spans 15 residues. Germline loops: CDR1 MRHNA, CDR2 SNTAGT. V dropped 1 base and J dropped 0 bases, with 8 bases sitting between them. Study observations and caveats: The CD4+ diversity rise by C4D1 was clearest in complete responders. The study found complete responders had baseline diversity similar to newly diagnosed patients.

There are a few counts of this clone. Its antigen remains unidentified. No patient escaped relapse after autologous stem cell transplantation, and brentuximab vedotin exposure varied. The study recorded best responses of complete response, partial response or progressive disease. The clonotype comes from a human donor with classical Hodgkin lymphoma. The chain uses TRBV6-4 and TRBJ2-3; D not certain. The material was peripheral blood mononuclear cells (PBMCs), obtained before the second cycle of nivolumab. CDR3 protein: CASSDYADSTDTQYF. CDR3 sequence (DNA): TGTGCCAGCAGTGACTACGCGGACAGCACAGATACGCAGTATTTT.